One T cell receptor (beta chain) is described in this entry. Its antigen is not yet known. No clone much larger than this one lies a single base away; base qualities are absent. TCRbeta CDR3 regions were amplified from genomic DNA using the immunoSEQ Assay, a bias-controlled multiplex PCR. The authors processed their data as follows. The number of nucleated cells in each sample was estimated by amplification of reference gene primers within the assay. Sequence reads were collapsed and filtered to measure the absolute abundance of every unique TCRbeta CDR3 rearrangement. For each sample, productive Simpson clonality was calculated as the square root of Simpson's diversity index over productive rearrangements. The table comes from immuneACCESS by way of TCRdb, which keeps in-frame sequences with V and J called. Part of the clones is missing from these tables; in studies checked, under half for an unresolved V gene and the rest for unknown reasons. That table is the source of V, J and clone size, and D and trimming were worked out from the DNA. This sample lists roughly 120,000 clones; 75% to 85% were detected once. 15% to 20% of the sample goes to the ten largest clones.

These data belong to a study of blood T cell repertoires in COVID-19 (dated by TCRdb to about 2020). Regarding the complete study: The collaborator samples originated in the United States, Italy and Spain and spanned the acute and convalescent phases of COVID-19. HLA class I and class II types, where available, came from metadata supplied by the sample provider rather than from assay-based typing. The samples were drawn from the first 160 participants of the ongoing ImmuneRACE study and from over a thousand subjects provided by 6 global collaborators. The prospective study material was composed of cDNA or gDNA derived from T cells, B-cell-depleted T cells, or PBMCs. Sample metadata almost always included a de-identified subject ID, COVID-19 status, age in years and sex. The repertoires were released in a freely available public database intended as a resource for research on the immune response to SARS-CoV-2. Deeply sampled blood TCRbeta repertoires from subjects exposed to, actively infected with, or recovered from COVID-19 were included in the dataset.

Taken from cysteine to phenylalanine, the CDR3 has 14 residues. Only CDR3 DNA remains: 42 bases, in frame from the first base. V lost 0 bases and J lost 8 bases; the stretch between them is 14 bases long. CDR1 and CDR2 (SGDLS, YYNGEE) derive from the germline V gene. Summary of the overall study and its limitations: The quantity of clinical and demographic metadata differed by source and by participant and was supplied without curation.

The collaborating institutions used their own protocols to collect whole blood in K2EDTA tubes. For TCRbeta analysis, collaborator samples were shipped as frozen whole blood, as isolated PBMCs, or as DNA extracted from either sample type. What was sequenced was peripheral blood. This TCR derives from a woman aged 55-69 years with acute or convalescent COVID-19. The chain employs TRBV9 and TRBJ1-2; a tentative D call is TRBD1 (5 bases match). This receptor carries the CDR3 CASSVGVGEVGYTF. The bases are TGTGCCAGCAGCGTAGGTGTAGGGGAGGTGGGCTACACCTTC.